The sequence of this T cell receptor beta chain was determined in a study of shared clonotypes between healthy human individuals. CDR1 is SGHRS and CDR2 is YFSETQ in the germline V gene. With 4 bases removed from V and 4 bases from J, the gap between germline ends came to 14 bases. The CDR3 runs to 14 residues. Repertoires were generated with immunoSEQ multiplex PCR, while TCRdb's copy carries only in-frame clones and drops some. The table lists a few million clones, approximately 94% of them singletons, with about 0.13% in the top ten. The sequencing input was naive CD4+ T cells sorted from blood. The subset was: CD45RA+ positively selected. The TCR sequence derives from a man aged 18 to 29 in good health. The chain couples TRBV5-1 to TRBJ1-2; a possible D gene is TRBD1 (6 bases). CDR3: CASSPEGDGYGYTF. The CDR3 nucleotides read TGCGCCAGCAGCCCCGAGGGGGACGGCTATGGCTACACCTTC.